Below, 2 T cell receptor beta chains from the same sample are listed, as sequenced in a study of cytomegalovirus exposure and HLA in healthy donors. Generated by immunoSEQ multiplex PCR, the TCRdb table keeps only in-frame clones and is missing some. The sample yields 150,000 to 200,000 clones, roughly 83% seen once. The sample was PBMCs. These receptors were obtained from a man under 40 in good health and CMV-seropositive.

Turning to this clone: Distinct nucleotide sequences in the sample also encode this CDR3. This sequence joins TRBV28 and TRBJ2-1; no clear D. V was pared by 3 bases and J by 4 bases, with 4 bases between. CDR1 and CDR2 (germline): MDHEN, SYDVKM. The CDR3 contains 12 residues. The CDR3 DNA reads TGTGCCAGCAGTTTTCAATACAATGAGCAGTTCTTC. Translated, it gives CASSFQYNEQFF.

CDR3 sequence (DNA): TGTGCCAGCAGTTTGTTGGACAGGAGGAACACTGAAGCTTTCTTT. Amino acid sequence: CASSLLDRRNTEAFF. The V call is TRBV28, the J call TRBJ1-1; 7 positions agree with TRBD1. The CDR3 is 15 residues long. Germline CDR1 reads MDHEN; CDR2 reads SYDVKM. After removal of 3 bases from V and 1 base from J, the junction contained 5 bases not matched to a gene.